The 25 T cell receptor beta chains below were found in one sample sequenced in a study of long-term antiretroviral therapy in people with HIV. At the survey level, the v3.0 immunoSEQ assay was run. Generated by immunoSEQ multiplex PCR, the TCRdb table keeps only in-frame clones and is missing some. The sample includes about 14,000 clones, around 76% of them seen just once. The specimen was unsorted PBMCs, collected 3.1 years after starting antiretroviral therapy. The receptors come from a middle-aged man with HIV.

The gene calls are TRBV5-1 and TRBJ1-1; D is possibly TRBD1 (5 bases). The ends were cut back, 0 bases at V and 4 bases at J, with 13 bases in the middle. Germline CDR1 SGHRS, CDR2 YFSETQ. This CDR3 contains 15 residues. For the CDR3, the DNA is TGCGCCAGCAGCTTGGACACAGGTTTCTCCACTGAAGCTTTCTTT. It specifies CASSLDTGFSTEAFF.

The chain recombines TRBV11-2 with TRBJ2-7; 7 bases fit TRBD2. The germline V gene encodes CDR1 SGHAT and CDR2 FQNNGV. Trimming at V came to 4 bases and at J to 2 bases, leaving 5 bases not matched to a gene. This CDR3 comprises 14 residues. The chain's CDR3 is CASSSGGKAYEQYF. The DNA of the CDR3 is TGTGCCAGCAGCTCGGGGGGAAAAGCCTACGAGCAGTACTTC.

The rearrangement joins TRBV6-1 to TRBJ2-3; possibly TRBD1 for D (6 bases). Germline CDR1 is MNHNS and CDR2 is SASEGT. The CDR3 extends over 16 amino acids. V was cut by 1 base and J by 0 bases, with 11 bases left in between. CDR3 nucleotide sequence: TGTGCCAGCAGTGAAGGGGGGCCGACCAGCACAGATACGCAGTATTTT. It is translated as CASSEGGPTSTDTQYF.

This chain connects TRBV7-8 to TRBJ2-1; D gene ambiguous. V dropped 3 bases and J dropped 4 bases, with 13 bases sitting between them. The germline V gene has CDR1 SGHVS and CDR2 FQNEAQ. CDR3 size: 15 residues. The DNA for the CDR3 is TGTGCCAGCAGCTTGCTGTGGGCCTCGTACAATGAGCAGTTCTTC. This codes for CASSLLWASYNEQFF. Combining the CDR3 with reference TRBV7-8 and TRBJ2-1 gives the whole variable domain GAGVSQSPRYKVAKRGQDVALRCDPISGHVSLFWYQQALGQGPEFLTYFQNEAQLDKSGLPSDRFFAERPEGSVSTLKIQRTQQEDSAVYLCASSLLWASYNEQFFGPGTRLTVL.

A note on this clone: One junction end does not reproduce the germline sequence, and a read error may be involved. The rearrangement joins TRBV6-1 to TRBJ2-7, with 8 bases aligning to TRBD1. This CDR3 is built from 11 residues. Germline assignment: CDR1 MNHNS and CDR2 SASEGT. The CDR3 DNA is TGTGCCAGCAGTGATCCGGACAGGGTTAGATTC. The encoded protein is CASSDPDRVRF.

V and J are TRBV27 and TRBJ1-2; D is undetermined. The V gene lost 6 bases and the J gene lost 4 bases, with 18 bases spanning the gap. The CDR3 has 15 amino acids. Germline V CDR1 and CDR2: MNHEY, SMNVEV (reference sequence). The DNA for the CDR3 is TGTGCCAGCAGGAACAATCTTGATGTCCTCTATGGCTACACCTTC. Its protein product is CASRNNLDVLYGYTF.

The chain carries TRBV2 and TRBJ2-3; TRBD2 aligns across 14 bases. This CDR3 is 19 amino acids long. The junction had 16 bases not matched to a gene; V was cut back by 6 bases and J by 5 bases. The germline V gene has CDR1 SNHLY and CDR2 FYNNEI. The CDR3 protein is CASSPGLAGGAGRLDTQYF. DNA for the CDR3: TGTGCCAGCAGCCCCGGACTAGCGGGGGGTGCCGGGCGGCTAGATACGCAGTATTTT.

The chain is built from TRBV2 and TRBJ1-1; 9 bases are shared with TRBD1. Germline V gene sequence: CDR1 SNHLY, CDR2 FYNNEI. The CDR3 length is 14 residues. With 6 bases clipped from V and 0 bases from J, the junction kept 2 bases outside the gene matches. CDR3 in amino acids: CASRDRGLNTEAFF. DNA of the CDR3: TGTGCCAGCAGGGACAGGGGTTTGAACACTGAAGCTTTCTTT.

By sample share, this clone is medium-sized. V gene TRBV20-1 combines with J gene TRBJ2-5; D uncertain. CDR1 and CDR2 (germline): DFQATT, SNEGSKA (reference sequence). Between the trimmed V and J ends, which lost 0 bases and 5 bases, there was a span of 4 bases. This CDR3 has 11 residues. CDR3 nucleotides: TGCAGTGCTAGAGATCGGGAGACCCAGTACTTC. Amino acid sequence: CSARDRETQYF.

The chain carries TRBV6-1 and TRBJ2-3; D unclear. Trimming pared 1 base from V and 4 bases from J, leaving 12 bases between. The germline CDR1 and CDR2 sequences are MNHNS and SASEGT. The CDR3 covers 15 residues. The CDR3 DNA sequence: TGTGCCAGCAGTGAAGAGGGCTCCTCCCCAGATACGCAGTATTTT. Amino acids: CASSEEGSSPDTQYF.

This chain links TRBV27 with TRBJ1-2; D is undetermined. Trimming stripped 9 bases from V and 7 bases from J, with 12 bases between. Germline V gives CDR1 MNHEY, CDR2 SMNVEV (reference sequence). CDR3 length equals 11 residues. The CDR3, as DNA: TGTGCCAGTAGAGAGGGTGCTGGCTACACCTTC. This sequence encodes CASREGAGYTF.

The genes are TRBV4-1 and TRBJ2-7; D is perhaps TRBD1 (5 bases). The CDR3 is made up of 17 amino acids. CDR1 is MGHRA and CDR2 is YSYEKL in the germline V gene. Trimming left V 1 base short and J 0 bases short, with 16 bases between. The CDR3 sequence: CASSQAPSGLSSYEQYF. Written as DNA, the CDR3 is TGCGCCAGCAGCCAAGCCCCTTCAGGGTTGAGCTCCTACGAGCAGTACTTC.

This clone has a single count. V gene TRBV5-1 combines with J gene TRBJ1-6, with 10 bases lining up with TRBD1. With V trimmed by 0 bases and J by 7 bases, 4 bases remained unmatched. Germline V gives CDR1 SGHRS, CDR2 YFSETQ. This CDR3 spans 16 amino acids. The DNA for the CDR3 is TGCGCCAGCAGCTTGGCCGGACAGGGGGGAAATTCACCCCTCCACTTT. Translation gives CASSLAGQGGNSPLHF.

The V gene is TRBV6-5, the J gene TRBJ1-5; D is undetermined. This CDR3 contains 12 residues. CDR1 is MNHEY, CDR2 SVGAGI, per germline. V was pared by 6 bases and J by 6 bases, with 9 bases between. The CDR3 protein is CASSPPGQPQHF. The CDR3 coding sequence is TGTGCCAGCAGCCCTCCCGGTCAGCCCCAGCATTTT.

The chain employs TRBV18 and TRBJ1-2, with 9 nucleotides matching TRBD1. Germline V gene data show CDR1 as KGHSH and CDR2 as LQKENI. Losses at the gene ends were 2 bases for V and 8 bases for J; bases not matched to a gene: 6. There are 14 residues in the CDR3. The CDR3 loop reads CASSPSRQGVGYTF. The CDR3 DNA is TGTGCCAGCTCACCATCCCGACAGGGGGTCGGCTACACCTTC.

The chain couples TRBV2 to TRBJ2-3, with 9 positions matching TRBD1. V shed 6 bases and J 8 bases; nucleotides not matched to a gene: 9. CDR1 is SNHLY, CDR2 FYNNEI, per germline. CDR3 length: 14 residues. CDR3 residues: CASRDRGLRGTQYF. CDR3 DNA sequence: TGTGCCAGCAGGGACAGGGGCCTGCGGGGTACGCAGTATTTT.

The rearrangement joins TRBV7-9 to TRBJ2-1; TRBD2 matches 9 bases. J lost 7 bases, V lost 5 bases, and 12 bases had no gene match. The CDR3 is 16 residues long. CDR1 and CDR2 from the germline V gene are SEHNR and FQNEAQ (reference sequence). The chain's CDR3 is CASSPSSGGSRNEQFF. DNA for the CDR3: TGTGCCAGCAGCCCATCGAGCGGGGGGTCCCGGAATGAGCAGTTCTTC. The entire variable domain, with the rest obtained from reference TRBV7-9 and TRBJ2-1, is as follows: DTGVSQNPRHKITKRGQNVTFRCDPISEHNRLYWYRQTLGQGPEFLTYFQNEAQLEKSRLLSDRFSAERPKGSFSTLEIQRTEQGDSAMYLCASSPSSGGSRNEQFFGPGTRLTVL.

This clone was detected only a few times. The chain uses TRBV27 and TRBJ1-2; D gene uncertain. CDR1 is MNHEY, CDR2 SMNVEV, per germline (reference sequence). The V and J ends lost 0 bases and 0 bases respectively, with 8 bases between them. This CDR3 contains 15 residues. DNA for the CDR3: TGTGCCAGCAGTTTATCAGGTCCAACTAACTATGGCTACACCTTC. Translated, it gives CASSLSGPTNYGYTF.

The V and J genes are TRBV5-4 and TRBJ1-2; 7 nucleotides agree with TRBD1. This CDR3 comprises 13 residues. V trimming: 2 bases; J trimming: 4 bases; junction bases outside the gene matches: 2. Per the germline V gene, CDR1 is SGHNT and CDR2 is YYREEE (reference sequence). The chain's CDR3 is CASSFRDSYGYTF. The CDR3 DNA sequence: TGTGCCAGCAGCTTCCGGGACAGCTATGGCTACACCTTC. Filled out from reference TRBV5-4 and TRBJ1-2, the complete variable domain reads ETGVTQSPTHLIKTRGQQVTLRCSSQSGHNTVSWYQQALGQGPQFIFQYYREEENGRGNFPPRFSGLQFPNYSSELNVNALELDDSALYLCASSFRDSYGYTFGSGTRLTVV.

The chain recombines TRBV25-1 with TRBJ1-3, with D hard to call. The germline V and J ends were trimmed by 6 bases and 4 bases, with 19 bases remaining between them. CDR1 and CDR2 from the germline V gene are MGHDK and SYGVNS. The length of the CDR3 is 16 residues. Here the CDR3 DNA reads TGTGCCAGCAGGCCAGAGGGTCTGGGCTTGGGAAACACCATATATTTT. Translating gives CASRPEGLGLGNTIYF.

The chain links TRBV30 to TRBJ2-2, with D maybe TRBD2 (5 bases). V lost 5 bases, J lost 6 bases, and 10 bases lay in between. CDR1 is GTSNPN and CDR2 is SVGIG in the germline V gene (reference sequence). The CDR3 has 12 amino acids. The CDR3, as DNA: TGTGCCTGGGGGAGAAGTTCCGGGGAGCTGTTTTTT. Its translation is CAWGRSSGELFF.

The chain couples TRBV27 to TRBJ2-7; 8 bases are a match to TRBD1. The CDR3 runs 14 residues. Losses at the gene ends were 8 bases for V and 7 bases for J; bases not matched to a gene: 13. Germline CDR1 reads MNHEY; CDR2 reads SMNVEV (reference sequence). Written as DNA, the CDR3 is TGTGCCAGCGGGGGGTTGGACAGGGAGCGGGAGCAGTACTTC. Residues: CASGGLDREREQYF.

This clone was seen just once. The CDR3 reads CASSSRGDPDTQYF. The CDR3 nucleotides are TGTGCCAGCAGCTCTAGGGGGGACCCAGATACGCAGTATTTT. The chain recombines TRBV7-9 with TRBJ2-3; the D gene could be TRBD1 or TRBD2 (6 bases each). With 4 bases removed from V and 4 bases from J, the gap between germline ends came to 12 bases. Germline CDR1 SEHNR, CDR2 FQNEAQ (reference sequence). This CDR3 contains 14 residues.

This sequence joins TRBV5-6 and TRBJ1-6, with D perhaps TRBD1 (5 bases). This CDR3 spans 15 amino acids. Trimming stripped 4 bases from V and 9 bases from J, with 17 bases between. The germline V gene encodes CDR1 SGHDT and CDR2 YYEEEE. CDR3 region: CASSAGTGSASPLHF. CDR3 nucleotides: TGTGCCAGCAGCGCCGGGACCGGAAGCGCTTCACCCCTCCACTTT.

The genes are TRBV9 and TRBJ2-5, with 7 bases matching TRBD1. The V gene end was trimmed by 2 bases and the J gene end by 5 bases; junction bases not matched to a gene: 6. Germline V CDR1 and CDR2: SGDLS, YYNGEE. CDR3 length equals 14 residues. CDR3 sequence (DNA): TGTGCCAGCAGCGTCACACAGGGGTGGGAGACCCAGTACTTC. This encodes CASSVTQGWETQYF.